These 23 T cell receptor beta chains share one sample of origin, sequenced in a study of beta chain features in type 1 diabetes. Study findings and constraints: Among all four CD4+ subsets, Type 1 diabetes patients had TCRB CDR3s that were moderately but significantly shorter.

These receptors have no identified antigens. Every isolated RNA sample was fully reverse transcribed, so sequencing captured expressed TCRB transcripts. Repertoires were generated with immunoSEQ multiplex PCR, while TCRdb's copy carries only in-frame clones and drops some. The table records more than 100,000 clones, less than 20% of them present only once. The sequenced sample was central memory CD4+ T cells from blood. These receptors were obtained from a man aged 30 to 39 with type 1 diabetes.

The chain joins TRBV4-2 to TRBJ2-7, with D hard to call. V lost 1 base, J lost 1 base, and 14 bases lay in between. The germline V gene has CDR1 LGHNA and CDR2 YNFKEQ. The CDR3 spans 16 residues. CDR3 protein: CASSQARLQDSYEQYF. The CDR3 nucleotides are TGTGCCAGCAGCCAAGCCAGACTCCAGGATTCCTACGAGCAGTACTTC.

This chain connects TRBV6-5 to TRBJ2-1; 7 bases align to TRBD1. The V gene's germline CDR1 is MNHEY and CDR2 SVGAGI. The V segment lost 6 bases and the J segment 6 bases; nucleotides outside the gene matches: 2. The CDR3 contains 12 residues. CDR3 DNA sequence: TGTGCCAGCAGGCCAGGGGGCAATGAGCAGTTCTTC. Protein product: CASRPGGNEQFF.

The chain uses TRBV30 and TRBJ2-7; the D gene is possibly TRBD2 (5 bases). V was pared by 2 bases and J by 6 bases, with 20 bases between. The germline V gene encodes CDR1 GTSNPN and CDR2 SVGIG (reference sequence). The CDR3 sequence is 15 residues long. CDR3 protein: CAWSTRTGFVSEQYF. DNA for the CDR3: TGTGCCTGGAGTACCAGGACGGGGTTTGTATCCGAGCAGTACTTC.

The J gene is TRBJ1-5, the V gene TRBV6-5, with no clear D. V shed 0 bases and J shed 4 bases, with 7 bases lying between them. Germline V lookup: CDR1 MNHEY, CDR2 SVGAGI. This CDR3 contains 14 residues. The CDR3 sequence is CASSYSSGNQPQHF. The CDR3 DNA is TGTGCCAGCAGTTACTCGTCGGGGAATCAGCCCCAGCATTTT.

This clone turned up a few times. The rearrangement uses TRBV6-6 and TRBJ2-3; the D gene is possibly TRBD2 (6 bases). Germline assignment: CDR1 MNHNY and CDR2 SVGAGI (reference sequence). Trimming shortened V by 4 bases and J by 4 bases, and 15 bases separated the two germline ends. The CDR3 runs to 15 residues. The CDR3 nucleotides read TGTGCCAGCAGTTGGAACGGGGGTCGATCAGATACGCAGTATTTT. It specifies CASSWNGGRSDTQYF.

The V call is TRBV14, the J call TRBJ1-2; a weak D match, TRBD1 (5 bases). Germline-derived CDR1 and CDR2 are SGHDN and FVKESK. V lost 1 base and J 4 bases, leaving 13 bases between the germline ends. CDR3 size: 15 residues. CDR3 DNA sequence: TGTGCCAGCAGCCAAGTCCCAGGGAGGGCCTATGGCTACACCTTC. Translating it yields CASSQVPGRAYGYTF.

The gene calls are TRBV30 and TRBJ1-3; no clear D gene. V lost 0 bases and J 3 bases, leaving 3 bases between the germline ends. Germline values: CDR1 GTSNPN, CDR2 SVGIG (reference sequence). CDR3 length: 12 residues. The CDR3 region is CAWSVYGNTIYF. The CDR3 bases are TGTGCCTGGAGTGTATATGGAAACACCATATATTTT.

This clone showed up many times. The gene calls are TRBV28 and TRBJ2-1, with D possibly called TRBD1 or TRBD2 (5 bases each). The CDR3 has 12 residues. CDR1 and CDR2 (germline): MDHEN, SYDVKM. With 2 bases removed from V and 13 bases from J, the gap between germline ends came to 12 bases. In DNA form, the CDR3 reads TGTGCCAGCAGTTTAGGGGCCCGGGGACAGTTCTTC. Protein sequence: CASSLGARGQFF.

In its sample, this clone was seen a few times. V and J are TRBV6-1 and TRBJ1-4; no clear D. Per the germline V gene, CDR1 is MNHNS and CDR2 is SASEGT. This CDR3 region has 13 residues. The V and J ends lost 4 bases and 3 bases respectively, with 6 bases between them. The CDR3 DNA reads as TGTGCCAGCAGTGGAGCTGCTAATGAAAAACTGTTTTTT. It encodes CASSGAANEKLFF.

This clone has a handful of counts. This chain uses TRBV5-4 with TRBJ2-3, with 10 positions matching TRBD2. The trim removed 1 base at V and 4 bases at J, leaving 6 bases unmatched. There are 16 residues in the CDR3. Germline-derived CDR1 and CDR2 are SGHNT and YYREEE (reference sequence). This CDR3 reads CASSLRAGGPADTQYF. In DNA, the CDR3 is TGTGCCAGCAGCTTGCGAGCGGGGGGGCCGGCAGATACGCAGTATTTT.

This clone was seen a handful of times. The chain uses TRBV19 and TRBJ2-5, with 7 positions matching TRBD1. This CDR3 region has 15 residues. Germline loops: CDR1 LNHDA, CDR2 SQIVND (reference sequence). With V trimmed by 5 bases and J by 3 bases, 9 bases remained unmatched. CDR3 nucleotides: TGTGCCAGTAGTCTCATACTGGGGACAGAAGAGACCCAGTACTTC. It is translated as CASSLILGTEETQYF.

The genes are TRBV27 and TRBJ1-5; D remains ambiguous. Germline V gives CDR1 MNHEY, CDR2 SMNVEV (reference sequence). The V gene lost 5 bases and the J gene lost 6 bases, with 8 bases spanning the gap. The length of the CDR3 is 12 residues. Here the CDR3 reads CASSAWSQPQHF. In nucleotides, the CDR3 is TGTGCCAGCAGTGCCTGGAGTCAGCCCCAGCATTTT.

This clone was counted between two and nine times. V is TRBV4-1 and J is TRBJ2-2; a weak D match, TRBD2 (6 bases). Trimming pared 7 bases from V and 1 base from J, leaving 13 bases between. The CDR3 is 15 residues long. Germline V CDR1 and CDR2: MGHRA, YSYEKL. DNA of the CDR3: TGCGCCAGCACCCCGGGACTGCTGAACACCGGGGAGCTGTTTTTT. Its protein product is CASTPGLLNTGELFF.

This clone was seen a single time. CDR3: CASTGGTEAFF. Here the CDR3 DNA reads TGTGCCTCCACAGGGGGCACTGAAGCTTTCTTT. V usage is TRBV11-3 and J usage is TRBJ1-1, with 8 bases aligning to TRBD1. The V gene end was trimmed by 11 bases and the J gene end by 4 bases; junction bases not matched to a gene: 3. The CDR3 loop spans 11 amino acids. Germline V gives CDR1 SGHNT, CDR2 YENEEA.

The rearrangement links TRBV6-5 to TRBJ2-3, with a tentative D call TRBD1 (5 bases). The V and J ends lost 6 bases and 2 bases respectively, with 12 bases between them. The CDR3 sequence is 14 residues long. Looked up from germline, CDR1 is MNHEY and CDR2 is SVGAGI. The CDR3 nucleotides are TGTGCCAGCAGCCCCGACAGTATCACAGATACGCAGTATTTT. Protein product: CASSPDSITDTQYF.

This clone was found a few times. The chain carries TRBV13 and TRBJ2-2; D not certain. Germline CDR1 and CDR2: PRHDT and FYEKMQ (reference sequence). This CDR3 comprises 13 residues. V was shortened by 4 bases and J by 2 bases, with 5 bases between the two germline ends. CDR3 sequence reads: CASSYPNTGELFF. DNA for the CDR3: TGTGCCAGCAGCTACCCAAACACCGGGGAGCTGTTTTTT.

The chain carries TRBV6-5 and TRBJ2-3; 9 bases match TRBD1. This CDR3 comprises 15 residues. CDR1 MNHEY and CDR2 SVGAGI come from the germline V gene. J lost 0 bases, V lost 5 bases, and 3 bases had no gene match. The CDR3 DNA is TGTGCCAGCAGTCTACAGGGGGCTAGCACAGATACGCAGTATTTT. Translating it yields CASSLQGASTDTQYF.

The CDR3, as DNA: TGTGCCAGCAGCCTCCGGGACAGGGGAAGGGAGACCCAGTACTTC. Its translation is CASSLRDRGRETQYF. The chain recombines TRBV7-9 with TRBJ2-5; 10 nucleotides align to TRBD1. V dropped 5 bases and J dropped 5; count of bases not matched to a gene: 8. Per germline, CDR1 SEHNR and CDR2 FQNEAQ (reference sequence). This CDR3 has 15 amino acids.

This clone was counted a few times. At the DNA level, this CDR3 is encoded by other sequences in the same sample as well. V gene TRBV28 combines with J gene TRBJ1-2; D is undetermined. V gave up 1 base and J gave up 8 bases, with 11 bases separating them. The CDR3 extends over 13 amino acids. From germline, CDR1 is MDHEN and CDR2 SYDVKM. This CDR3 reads CASSLSDAGGYTF. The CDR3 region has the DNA TGTGCCAGCAGTTTATCGGACGCAGGCGGCTACACCTTC.

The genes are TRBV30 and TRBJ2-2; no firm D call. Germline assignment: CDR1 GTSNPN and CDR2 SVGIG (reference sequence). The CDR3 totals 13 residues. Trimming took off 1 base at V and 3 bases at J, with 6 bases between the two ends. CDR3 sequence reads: CAWSGGYTGELFF. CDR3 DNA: TGTGCCTGGAGTGGAGGATACACCGGGGAGCTGTTTTTT.

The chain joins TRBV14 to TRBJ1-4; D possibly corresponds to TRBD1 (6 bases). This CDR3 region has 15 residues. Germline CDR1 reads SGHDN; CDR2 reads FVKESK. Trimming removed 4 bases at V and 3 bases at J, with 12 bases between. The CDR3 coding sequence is TGTGCCAGCAGCCTTGTGGGGGCTCCTAATGAAAAACTGTTTTTT. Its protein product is CASSLVGAPNEKLFF. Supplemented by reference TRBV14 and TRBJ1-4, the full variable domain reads EAGVTQFPSHSVIEKGQTVTLRCDPISGHDNLYWYRRVMGKEIKFLLHFVKESKQDESGMPNNRFLAERTGGTYSTLKVQPAELEDSGVYFCASSLVGAPNEKLFFGSGTQLSVL.

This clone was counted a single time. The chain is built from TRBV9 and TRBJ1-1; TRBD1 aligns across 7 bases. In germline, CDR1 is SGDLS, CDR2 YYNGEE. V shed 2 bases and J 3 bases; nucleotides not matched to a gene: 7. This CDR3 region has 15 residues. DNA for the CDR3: TGTGCCAGCAGCGTCTACCGGGACAGCTACACTGAAGCTTTCTTT. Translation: CASSVYRDSYTEAFF. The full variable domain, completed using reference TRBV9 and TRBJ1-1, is DSGVTQTPKHLITATGQRVTLRCSPRSGDLSVYWYQQSLDQGLQFLIQYYNGEERAKGNILERFSAQQFPDLHSELNLSSLELGDSALYFCASSVYRDSYTEAFFGQGTRLTVV.

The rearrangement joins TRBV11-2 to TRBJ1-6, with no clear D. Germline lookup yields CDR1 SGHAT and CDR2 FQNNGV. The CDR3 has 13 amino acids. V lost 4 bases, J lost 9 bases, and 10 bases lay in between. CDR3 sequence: CASSSTGRSPLHF. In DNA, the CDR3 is TGTGCCAGCAGCTCCACCGGACGTTCACCCCTCCACTTT.